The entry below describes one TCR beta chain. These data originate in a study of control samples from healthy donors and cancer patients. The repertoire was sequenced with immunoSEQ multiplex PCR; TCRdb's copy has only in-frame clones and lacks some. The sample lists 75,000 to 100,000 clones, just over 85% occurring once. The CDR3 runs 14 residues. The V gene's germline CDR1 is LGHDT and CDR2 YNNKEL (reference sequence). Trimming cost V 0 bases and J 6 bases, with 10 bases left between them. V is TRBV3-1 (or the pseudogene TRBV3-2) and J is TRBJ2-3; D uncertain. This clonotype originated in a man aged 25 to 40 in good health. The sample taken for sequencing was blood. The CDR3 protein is CASSQDFVSDTQYF. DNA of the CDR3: TGTGCCAGCAGCCAAGATTTCGTGTCTGATACGCAGTATTTT.